The TCR beta chain described here comes from a study of read filtering for tumor transcriptome and immune sequencing. Study results and limitations: About 80% of IR-seq clonotypes had a single read, yet these held about 3.4% of reads.

Sampling of bone marrow took place during active disease in every patient. Molecular barcoded adaptors covering alpha/delta and beta/gamma chains were used on 400 to 450 ng RNA. TCRdb reprocessed the reads via MiXCR and lists one record per CDR3 protein. The sample holds nearly 60,000 distinct CDR3 sequences; about 12% are singletons and the top ten take 16%. This CDR3 is built from 16 residues. The germline CDR1 and CDR2 sequences are LGHDT and YNNKEL (reference sequence). Trimming left V 4 bases short and J 1 base short, with 14 bases between. This clonotype was counted ten times or more. What it recognizes is unknown.

The V gene is TRBV3-1, the J gene TRBJ1-5; D gene uncertain. This TCR was sampled from a donor at least 40 years old with multiple myeloma. The material sequenced was a population of CD138-negative cells sorted from bone marrow. CDR3 coding DNA: TGTGCCAGCAGCCGGGGTCGGTCTGGGAGCAATCAGCCCCAGCATTTT. It yields the protein CASSRGRSGSNQPQHF.